These 26 T cell receptor beta chains came from one sample sequenced in a study of tissue T cells after allogeneic stem cell transplantation. Time point specified: mouse harvest day 7 after allogeneic transplant. Mouse grafts combined 10^7 T-cell-depleted bone marrow cells with 10^6 splenic CD5+ T cells. TCRdb's table, derived via immunoSEQ multiplex PCR, lists solely in-frame clones and lacks some. The sample shows approximately 5,700 clones, around 50% of them seen only once. The sample was gut tissue. All receptors derive from a female BALB/c mouse given C57BL/6 T cells with graft-versus-host disease after an allogeneic hematopoietic cell transplant.

This clone was seen more than once but under ten times. Gene names denote mouse genes. The DNA ends 1 residue before the CDR3 does, and the rest of the CDR3 is filled in from the germline J gene. J is TRBJ2-7 and V is TRBV23; TRBD2, the table's D call, was not compared with the DNA. The CDR3 contains 17 residues. Germline values: CDR1 KGHTA, CDR2 FQNQQP. The CDR3 bases that were read are TGCTCCAGCAGTCAACGGCTGGGGGGCGACCCCTCCTATGAACAGTAC. It specifies CSSSQRLGGDPSYEQY. The whole CDR3 is CSSSQRLGGDPSYEQYF.

With regard to this clone: Germline and genes here are mouse. The read terminates 1 residue before the CDR3 end, so the remaining end is supplied by the germline J gene. V is TRBV12-2 and J is TRBJ2-7; 12 bases are shared with TRBD2. This CDR3 is built from 15 residues. V gave up 2 bases and J gave up 5 bases; unmatched junction bases: 6. CDR1 is SGHLS, CDR2 HYDKME, per germline. CDR3 bases read: TGTGCCAGCTCTCCTGACTGGGGGGGCGCGGATGAACAGTAC. It encodes CASSPDWGGADEQY. The entire CDR3 protein is CASSPDWGGADEQYF.

As concerns this clone: Gene names refer to mouse genes. With the read ending 1 residue before the CDR3 end, the germline J gene is used to fill in that end. The chain uses TRBV12-2 and TRBJ2-3; TRBD1 might be the D (6 bases). The CDR3 consists of 15 residues. CDR1 and CDR2 (germline): SGHLS, HYDKME. The germline V and J ends were trimmed by 4 bases and 0 bases, with 13 bases remaining between them. The sequenced part of the CDR3 DNA is TGTGCCAGCTCCCTCGGGACATCTAGTGCAGAAACGCTGTAT. Translating gives CASSLGTSSAETLY. The whole CDR3 region reads CASSLGTSSAETLYF.

The table lists this clone with a few counts. Genes and germline are mouse. The read ends 1 residue before the CDR3 terminus; that terminus is restored from the germline J gene. The rearrangement uses TRBV12-2 and TRBJ2-4; 11 nucleotides agree with TRBD2. Trimming cost V 4 bases and J 6 bases; bases outside gene matches: 2. The CDR3 runs 13 residues. Germline values: CDR1 SGHLS, CDR2 HYDKME. The CDR3 loop is CASSRLGGNTLYF. CDR3 DNA, as far as it was read: TGTGCCAGCTCCCGACTGGGGGGGAACACCTTGTAC. The variable domain in full, completed from reference TRBV12-2 and TRBJ2-4, reads NSGVVQSPRYIIKGKGERSILKCIPISGHLSVAWYQQTQGQELKFFIQHYDKMERDKGNLPSRFSVQQFDDYHSEMNMSALELEDSAVYFCASSRLGGNTLYFGAGTRLSVL.

Judged by abundance, this clone is medium-sized. The genes are named according to mouse. The read ends 1 residue early relative to the CDR3; the germline J gene fills the gap. The rearrangement uses TRBV19 and TRBJ1-1; D gene unclear. V lost 1 base to trimming and J lost 6 bases, with 7 bases between them. There are 12 residues in the CDR3. In germline, CDR1 is FNHDT, CDR2 SITEND (reference sequence). The CDR3 here is CASSIPPAEVFF. The sequenced CDR3 bases are TGTGCCAGCAGTATACCGCCAGCAGAAGTCTTC.

For this clone: Gene names follow the mouse nomenclature. From the germline J gene comes the end of the CDR3, since the read stops 1 residue before it. The chain uses TRBV4 and TRBJ2-5; 9 nucleotides align to TRBD2. Germline V gene sequence: CDR1 LGHDT, CDR2 YNNKQL (reference sequence). CDR3 length: 15 amino acids. J was trimmed by 2 bases and V by 3 bases; bases with no gene match: 3. The sequenced part of the CDR3 DNA is TGTGCCAGCAGCTATGGGGGGGCGAGCCAAGACACCCAGTAC. This sequence encodes CASSYGGASQDTQY. The entire CDR3 reads CASSYGGASQDTQYF.

This clone is labeled large (0.1 to 1%). Gene and germline names: mouse. The read ends 1 residue early relative to the CDR3; the germline J gene fills the gap. This sequence joins TRBV12-2 and TRBJ2-7, with 13 positions matching TRBD2. V lost 2 bases to trimming and J lost 0 bases; unmatched junction nucleotides: 0. There are 15 residues in the CDR3. Germline V gives CDR1 SGHLS, CDR2 HYDKME. The CDR3 protein is CASSRDWGGSYEQYF. The DNA read from the CDR3 is TGTGCCAGCTCTCGGGACTGGGGGGGCTCCTATGAACAGTAC.

With regard to this clone: Gene names refer to mouse genes. With the read ending 1 residue before the CDR3 end, the germline J gene is used to fill in that end. The rearrangement links TRBV13-1 to TRBJ2-5; TRBD2 matches at 10 bases. The V gene end was trimmed by 3 bases and the J gene end by 4 bases; junction bases not matched to a gene: 5. The germline V gene encodes CDR1 NSHNY and CDR2 SYGAGN. The CDR3 extends over 15 amino acids. CDR3 bases read: TGTGCCAGCAGTGGCCTGACTGGGGGGAAAGACACCCAGTAC. This gives the protein CASSGLTGGKDTQY. The whole CDR3 sequence reads CASSGLTGGKDTQYF.

With respect to this clone: Here the gene names and germline are mouse. The CDR3 end lies 1 residue beyond the end of the read and is filled in from the germline J gene. The J gene is TRBJ1-1, the V gene TRBV4; D possibly corresponds to TRBD1 (6 bases). Per the germline V gene, CDR1 is LGHDT and CDR2 is YNNKQL (reference sequence). The CDR3 is 12 amino acids. V was clipped by 5 bases and J by 5 bases, with 9 bases between them. The covered CDR3 bases are TGTGCCAGCAGCCACAGGGAAACAGAAGTCTTC. This sequence encodes CASSHRETEVF. The entire CDR3 reads CASSHRETEVFF.

This clone was detected a few times. The gene names here belong to mouse. The read halts 1 residue ahead of the CDR3 end, with the missing end drawn from the germline J gene. The chain carries TRBV13-1 and TRBJ1-1; tentatively, D is TRBD1 (6 bases). V gave up 2 bases and J gave up 0 bases, with 8 bases separating them. The CDR3 runs 14 residues. Germline values: CDR1 NSHNY, CDR2 SYGAGN. The part of the CDR3 DNA that was read is TGTGCCAGCAGTGAGCAGGGGACAAACACAGAAGTCTTC. This sequence encodes CASSEQGTNTEVF. The full CDR3 reads CASSEQGTNTEVFF.

This clone was observed a handful of times. The genes are named according to mouse. The sequenced fragment ends 1 residue before the CDR3 boundary, so the rest is inferred from the germline J gene. The chain joins TRBV19 to TRBJ2-5; D perhaps matches TRBD2 (6 bases). V was shortened by 0 bases and J by 4 bases, with 6 bases between the two germline ends. Germline CDR1 reads FNHDT; CDR2 reads SITEND (reference sequence). The CDR3 totals 13 residues. This CDR3 reads CASSIVGEDTQYF. CDR3 bases read: TGTGCCAGCAGTATAGTGGGGGAAGACACCCAGTAC.

This clone was counted a few times. Gene labels here are mouse ones. Read coverage stops 1 residue before the CDR3 terminus; the germline J gene supplies the remainder. The chain employs TRBV20 and TRBJ2-5, with 7 positions matching TRBD2. CDR3 length: 13 residues. Unmatched junction bases numbered 1, after V lost 3 bases and J lost 1 base. Germline CDR1 and CDR2: GFQATS and STVNSAI. The CDR3 spells CGARTGDQDTQYF. The sequenced CDR3 bases are TGTGGTGCTAGAACTGGGGACCAAGACACCCAGTAC.

Concerning this clone itself: All gene names here are mouse names. Sequencing ends 1 residue short of the CDR3 end; the germline J gene provides the rest. This chain connects TRBV16 to TRBJ1-1; D gene unclear. Germline-derived CDR1 and CDR2 are SGHSA and FRNQAP. The CDR3 is 13 amino acids. Trimming took 0 bases from V and 3 from J, leaving 5 bases between them. The CDR3 loop is CASSLDRDTEVFF. CDR3 bases read: TGTGCAAGCAGCTTAGATCGAGACACAGAAGTCTTC.

Comment on this clone: Gene names and germline match the mouse. The CDR3 is cut off 1 residue early in the read; its end comes from the germline J gene. This chain uses TRBV12-2 with TRBJ2-2; TRBD2 agrees at 10 bases. The CDR3 covers 16 residues. V was pared by 0 bases and J by 2 bases, with 2 bases of the junction left unmatched. Germline-derived CDR1 and CDR2 are SGHLS and HYDKME. The CDR3 sequence is CASSLQLGGNTGQLYF. CDR3 bases read: TGTGCCAGCTCTCTCCAACTGGGGGGGAACACCGGGCAGCTCTAC.

As to this clone: Mouse names are used for the genes. The CDR3 end lies 1 residue beyond the end of the read and is filled in from the germline J gene. V is TRBV23 and J is TRBJ1-1; the table's TRBD1 call for D was not verified on the DNA. This CDR3 comprises 15 residues. Germline V gene data show CDR1 as KGHTA and CDR2 as FQNQQP. The CDR3 loop is CSSSQRTGRNTEVFF. Incomplete CDR3 DNA: TGCTCCAGCAGTCAAAGGACAGGCCGTAACACAGAAGTCTTC.

A note on this clone: The germline and genes are mouse ones. The observed sequence ends 1 residue before the CDR3 terminus, with the missing tail filled in from the germline J gene. The chain combines TRBV26 with TRBJ2-7, with 7 bases that match TRBD1. The junction had 7 bases not matched to a gene; V was cut back by 7 bases and J by 7 bases. The CDR3 runs 12 residues. Germline lookup yields CDR1 KGHPV and CDR2 FQNQEV (reference sequence). The DNA read from the CDR3 is TGTGCCAGCACCCCGGGACAGAGGGAACAGTAC. It translates to CASTPGQREQY. The whole CDR3 sequence is CASTPGQREQYF.

Notes on this clone: The listed genes are named as in mouse. Coverage ceases 1 residue before the CDR3 finishes, and the germline J gene fills in the end. This rearrangement joins TRBV13-1 to TRBJ2-7, with 7 positions matching TRBD1. The length of the CDR3 is 13 residues. V shed 5 bases, J shed 0 bases, and the junction held 2 bases outside the gene matches. Per germline, CDR1 NSHNY and CDR2 SYGAGN. The CDR3 sequence: CASRGTDSYEQYF. The sequenced CDR3 bases are TGTGCCAGCAGGGGGACAGACTCCTATGAACAGTAC.

As concerns this clone: Mouse germline and gene names are used. The read terminates 1 residue ahead of where the CDR3 ends, so the germline J gene completes it. The V call is TRBV5, the J call TRBJ2-7, with 8 bases lining up with TRBD2. J lost 6 bases, V lost 0 bases, and 4 bases had no gene match. The CDR3 has 14 residues. Germline V gives CDR1 LGHNA, CDR2 YNLKQL (reference sequence). The CDR3 bases that were read are TGTGCCAGCAGCCAAGACTGGGGGGCGGGTGAACAGTAC. Encoded protein: CASSQDWGAGEQY. The CDR3 in full is CASSQDWGAGEQYF.

With regard to this clone: The germline and genes are mouse ones. The read halts 1 residue ahead of the CDR3 end, with the missing end drawn from the germline J gene. The genes are TRBV26 and TRBJ1-4, with D maybe TRBD1 (6 bases). The CDR3 runs 14 residues. The germline CDR1 and CDR2 sequences are KGHPV and FQNQEV (reference sequence). The V gene lost 2 bases and the J gene lost 3 bases, with 7 bases spanning the gap. CDR3 in amino acids: CASSLPGANERLFF. CDR3 DNA, as far as it was read: TGTGCCAGCAGTCTGCCAGGGGCCAACGAAAGATTATTT.

With regard to this clone: Mouse germline and gene names are used. The CDR3 is cut off 1 residue early in the read; its end comes from the germline J gene. The rearrangement uses TRBV16 and TRBJ1-3; a weak D match, TRBD1 (6 bases). CDR3 size: 14 residues. CDR1 is SGHSA and CDR2 is FRNQAP in the germline V gene. V lost 6 bases and J 0 bases, leaving 9 bases between the germline ends. The CDR3 DNA, read in part, is TGTGCAAGCAGTTACAGGGATTCTGGAAATACGCTCTAT. This gives the protein CASSYRDSGNTLY. The whole CDR3 sequence is CASSYRDSGNTLYF.

About this clone: Genes and germline are mouse. The read ends 1 residue shy of where the CDR3 ends; the end is completed using the germline J gene. The V call is TRBV16, the J call TRBJ1-1; no reliable D call. This CDR3 has 11 residues. V was trimmed by 2 bases and J by 7 bases, leaving 5 bases between them. Germline CDR1 and CDR2: SGHSA and FRNQAP. The DNA read from the CDR3 is TGTGCAAGCAGCTTAATCAGAGAAGTCTTC. It translates to CASSLIREVF. The CDR3 in full is CASSLIREVFF. Supplemented by reference TRBV16 and TRBJ1-1, the full variable domain reads NAGVIQTPRHKVTGKGQEATLWCEPISGHSAVFWYRQTIVQGLEFLTYFRNQAPIDDSGMPKERFSAQMPNQSHSTLKIQSTQPQDSAVYLCASSLIREVFFGKGTRLTVV.

About this clone itself: Each gene name is a mouse one. Coverage ceases 1 residue before the CDR3 finishes, and the germline J gene fills in the end. The V call is TRBV12-2, the J call TRBJ2-7, with D possibly being TRBD1 or TRBD2 (5 bases each). This CDR3 is built from 15 residues. Germline CDR1 reads SGHLS; CDR2 reads HYDKME. Trimming removed 0 bases at V and 0 bases at J, with 11 bases between. CDR3 DNA (partial): TGTGCCAGCTCTCTCGCGGGGGTCAGCTCCTATGAACAGTAC. Protein product: CASSLAGVSSYEQY. The whole CDR3 protein is CASSLAGVSSYEQYF. The whole variable domain, filled in from reference TRBV12-2 and TRBJ2-7, reads NSGVVQSPRYIIKGKGERSILKCIPISGHLSVAWYQQTQGQELKFFIQHYDKMERDKGNLPSRFSVQQFDDYHSEMNMSALELEDSAVYFCASSLAGVSSYEQYFGPGTRLTVL.

A note on this clone: The listed genes are named as in mouse. Read sequence stops 1 residue before the CDR3 end, and the germline J gene provides the missing end. The rearrangement joins TRBV2 to TRBJ1-1; 7 nucleotides line up with TRBD1. Germline CDR1 reads LGHNA; CDR2 reads YSYQKL. The CDR3 contains 15 residues. Trimming removed 0 bases from V and 4 bases from J; junction bases left unmatched: 5. The CDR3 bases that were read are TGTGCCAGCAGCCAAGACCGGGCAGGGGGCACAGAAGTCTTC. Translating it yields CASSQDRAGGTEVF. The whole CDR3 sequence reads CASSQDRAGGTEVFF.

This clone was counted once. Genes and germline come from the mouse. The CDR3 end is not reached by the read, which stops 1 residue before it; the germline J gene fills it in. The V call is TRBV26, the J call TRBJ2-2, with TRBD1 identical over 9 bases. The germline V gene has CDR1 KGHPV and CDR2 FQNQEV (reference sequence). CDR3 length equals 14 residues. The V and J ends lost 5 bases and 2 bases, in that order; junction bases with no gene match: 0. The CDR3 DNA, read in part, is TGTGCCAGCAGTGGACAGGGGAACACCGGGCAGCTCTAC. This gives the protein CASSGQGNTGQLY. The full CDR3 protein reads CASSGQGNTGQLYF. Drawing the rest from reference TRBV26 and TRBJ2-2, the complete variable domain is NSKVIQTPRYLVKGQGQKAKMRCIPEKGHPVVFWYQQNKNNEFKFLINFQNQEVLQQIDMTEKRFSAECPSNSPCSLEIQSSEAGDSALYLCASSGQGNTGQLYFGEGSKLTVL.

Turning to this clone: The genes and germline here are from mouse. The observed sequence ends 1 residue before the CDR3 terminus, with the missing tail filled in from the germline J gene. This chain uses TRBV13-2 with TRBJ2-5; D perhaps matches TRBD2 (6 bases). V lost 0 bases to trimming and J lost 4 bases, with 9 bases between them. Germline V gives CDR1 NNHNN, CDR2 SYGAGS (reference sequence). There are 14 residues in the CDR3. The sequenced part of the CDR3 DNA is TGTGCCAGCGGTGATGCTCGGGGGGAAGACACCCAGTAC. Translating gives CASGDARGEDTQY. Given in full, the CDR3 is CASGDARGEDTQYF.

Worth noting for this clone: Genes here carry mouse names. The read falls 1 residue short of the CDR3 end, and the missing part is taken from the germline J gene. The V gene is TRBV24, the J gene TRBJ1-4, with 7 positions matching TRBD1. Germline trimming cut 4 bases from V and 0 bases from J; bases unmatched to any gene: 2. This CDR3 comprises 15 residues. Germline V gene lookup returns CDR1 KGHTA and CDR2 FRNEEI. The CDR3 region is CASSPGTVSNERLFF. The sequenced CDR3 bases are TGTGCCAGCAGTCCCGGGACAGTTTCCAACGAAAGATTATTT.